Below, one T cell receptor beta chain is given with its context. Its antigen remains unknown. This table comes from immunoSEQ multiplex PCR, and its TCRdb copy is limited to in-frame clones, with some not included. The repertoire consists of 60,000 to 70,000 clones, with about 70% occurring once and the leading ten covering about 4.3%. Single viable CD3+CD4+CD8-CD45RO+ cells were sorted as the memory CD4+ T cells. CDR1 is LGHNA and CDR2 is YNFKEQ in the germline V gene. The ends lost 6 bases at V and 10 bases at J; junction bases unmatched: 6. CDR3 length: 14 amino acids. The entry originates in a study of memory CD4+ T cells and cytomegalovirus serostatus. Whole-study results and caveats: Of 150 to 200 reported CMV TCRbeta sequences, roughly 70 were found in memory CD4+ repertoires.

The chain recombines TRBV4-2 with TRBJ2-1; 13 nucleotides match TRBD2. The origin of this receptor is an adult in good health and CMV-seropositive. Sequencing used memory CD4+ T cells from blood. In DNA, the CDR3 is TGTGCCAGCAGACTAGCGGGGGGGCGGCTCGAGCAGTTCTTC. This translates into CASRLAGGRLEQFF.